The source of this T cell receptor beta chain is a study of glioma-infiltrating T cells after dendritic cell vaccination (dated by TCRdb to about 2016). Turning to the overall study: The cohort included 15 or so glioblastoma patients drawn from Phase I and II dendritic cell vaccination trials, of whom 9 were newly diagnosed and 6 had recurrent disease. Autologous tumor lysate-pulsed dendritic cell vaccination was administered to the patients between about 2003 and 2012. To make the vaccine, monocyte-derived dendritic cells were cultured for 7 to 8 days with IL-4 and GM-CSF and then pulsed overnight with autologous tumor lysate. Each patient was given three intradermal dendritic cell vaccine injections, spaced two weeks apart, in the arm below the axilla. Deep sequencing of TCR beta CDR3 regions was used to quantify tumor-infiltrating lymphocyte content and compare tumor and blood repertoires in dendritic cell-vaccinated glioblastoma patients. Survival after dendritic cell vaccination was correlated with TCR sequencing metrics such as TIL content and the overlap between tumor and blood repertoires.

Of note for this clone: What this receptor recognizes is not known. Base qualities were left out, and no much larger clone turns up one base away.

The immunoSEQ assay amplified TCRB CDR3 regions from roughly 2 micrograms of genomic DNA, or from all available DNA when less than that amount was available. Multiplex PCR used 60 forward primers for TCR V beta segments and 13 reverse primers for J beta segments. To estimate the number of reads per starting template, synthetic control templates were added to each sample at limiting dilution. The Illumina HiSeq System generated sequencing reads of 87 bp. The authors processed their data as follows. PCR and sequencing errors were removed by merging closely related sequences with a nearest neighbor algorithm. TCR overlap was measured as the percentage of unique tumor TCR beta sequences also present in the same patient's peripheral blood. The table was pulled from immuneACCESS by TCRdb, which kept in-frame rearrangements only. Such tables lose some clones; where checked, under half of the loss comes from unresolved V genes, and the rest has no known cause. That table gives V, J and clone size, and the DNA gave D and trimming. The sample table lists roughly 96,000 clones, roughly three quarters of them with a count of one. The ten largest clones add up to approximately 5.9% of the sample.

What the research found in general, with its limitations: The cohort was small and heterogeneous, and full blood and tumor sets were available for few patients, with initial-recurrent tumor pairs available for even fewer patients. Longer time to progression and overall survival after dendritic cell vaccination were predicted by higher estimated pretreatment TIL content. The TCR overlap response model with three groups was called speculative and said to need prospective validation. TCR clonality showed no direct relationship with survival, which suggests that a diverse polyclonal response may matter.

V is clipped by 5 bases and J by 10 bases, and the sequence between their germline boundaries is 12 bases long. CDR1 is given as MDHEN and CDR2 as SYDVKM, both from the germline V gene. Spanning cysteine to phenylalanine, the CDR3 consists of 12 amino acids. CDR3 DNA is the only sequence kept; it has 36 bases, read in frame from the first base. Selection of patients required sufficient residual fresh-frozen tumor tissue and over two years of available survival data. None of the glioblastoma patients carried an isocitrate dehydrogenase mutation, although molecular status otherwise varied. PBMC were collected before vaccination, two weeks after the third vaccination, and at tumor progression if tumor progression occurred. The Qiagen DNeasy Blood extraction Kit was used to extract genomic DNA.

The material was blood, obtained before dendritic cell vaccination. The rearranged chain carries TRBV28 and TRBJ2-1; TRBD1 is a possible D gene, resting on 6 matching bases. The sequence was collected from a human donor with glioblastoma. The nucleotides read TGTGCCAGCAGTCCGGCGAGGGGGGAGCAGTTCTTC. Translated, this is CASSPARGEQFF.